The rows below give T cell receptor beta chains drawn from one sample of a study. TCRdb ran MiXCR on the multiplex PCR reads and lists one entry per CDR3 protein. The sample lists 500 to 800 distinct CDR3 sequences; around 35% were seen once. The sequenced sample consisted of memory CD4+ T cells sorted from blood. The receptors derive from a female donor with breast cancer. CDR3s include the opening cysteine and the closing phenylalanine or tryptophan. Each record gives: CDR3 length, clone size, V gene, J gene, D gene, CDR3 protein, CDR3 DNA. The D gene is left open where the match is weak. For some rows the clone size is stated as once, few or many, or as a class when expanded; others skip it.

>14|large|TRBV12-3/TRBV12-4|TRBJ1-2|TRBD1
CASSVTGSNYGYTF
TGTGCCAGCAGCGTGACAGGGAGTAACTATGGCTACACCTTC
>15|large|TRBV12-3/TRBV12-4|TRBJ1-2|NA
CASSFKGPGGYGYTF
TGTGCCAGCAGTTTTAAGGGACCCGGAGGCTATGGCTACACCTTC
>12|NA|TRBV12-3/TRBV12-4|TRBJ1-2|TRBD1
CASKQDRAGYTF
TGTGCCAGCAAGCAGGACAGGGCTGGCTACACCTTC
>15|NA|TRBV12-3/TRBV12-4|TRBJ1-2|NA
CASSFMATTNYGYTF
TGTGCCAGCAGTTTTATGGCTACTACTAACTATGGCTACACCTTC
>14|NA|TRBV12-3/TRBV12-4|TRBJ1-2|NA
CASTDSRINYGYTF
TGTGCCAGCACGGACAGCAGAATTAACTATGGCTACACCTTC
>11|few|TRBV12-3/TRBV12-4|TRBJ1-2|NA
CASSPGSSYTF
TGTGCCAGCAGTCCAGGGTCGAGCTACACCTTC
>13|large|TRBV12-3/TRBV12-4|TRBJ1-2|NA
CASSFPMNYGYTF
TGTGCCAGCAGTTTCCCCATGAACTATGGCTACACCTTC
>14|NA|TRBV12-3/TRBV12-4|TRBJ1-2|NA
CASSLARTGYGYTF
TGTGCCAGCAGTTTAGCGAGGACGGGCTATGGCTACACCTTC
>13|NA|TRBV12-3/TRBV12-4|TRBJ1-2|TRBD1
CASSDREHYGYTF
TGTGCCAGCAGTGACAGGGAGCACTATGGCTACACCTTC
>12|NA|TRBV12-3/TRBV12-4|TRBJ1-2|NA
CASSSGTLGYTF
TGTGCCAGCAGTTCGGGGACACTTGGCTACACCTTC
>11|NA|TRBV12-3/TRBV12-4|TRBJ1-2|NA
CASSNPYGYTF
TGTGCCAGCAGCAATCCCTATGGCTACACCTTC
>12|NA|TRBV12-3/TRBV12-4|TRBJ1-2|NA
CASSLSGDGYTF
TGTGCCAGCAGTTTATCAGGTGACGGCTACACCTTC